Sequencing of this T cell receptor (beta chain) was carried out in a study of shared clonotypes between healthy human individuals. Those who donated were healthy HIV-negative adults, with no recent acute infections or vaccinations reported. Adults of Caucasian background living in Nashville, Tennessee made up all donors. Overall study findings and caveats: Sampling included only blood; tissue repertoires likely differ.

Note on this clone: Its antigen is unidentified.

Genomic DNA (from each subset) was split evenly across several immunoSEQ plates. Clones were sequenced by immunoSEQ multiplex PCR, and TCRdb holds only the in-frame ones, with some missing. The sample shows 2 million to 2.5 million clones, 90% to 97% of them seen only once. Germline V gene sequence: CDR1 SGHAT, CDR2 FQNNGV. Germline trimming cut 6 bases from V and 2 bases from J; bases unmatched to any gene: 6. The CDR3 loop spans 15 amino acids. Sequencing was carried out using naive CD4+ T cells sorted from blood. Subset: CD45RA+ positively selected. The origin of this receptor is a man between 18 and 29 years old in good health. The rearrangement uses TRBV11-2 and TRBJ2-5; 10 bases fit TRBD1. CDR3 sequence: CASRSAGQGQETQYF. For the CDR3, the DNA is TGTGCCAGCAGGTCCGCGGGACAGGGGCAAGAGACCCAGTACTTC.